This T cell receptor (beta chain) was captured by sequencing in a study of T cell responses to AZD1222 COVID-19 vaccine. General observations from the study: There were repertoire samples only from the period after the peak T cell response. Seropositive AZD1222 recipients at baseline numbered only 6 or 7.

Libraries were prepared by immunoSEQ multiplex PCR; TCRdb keeps only in-frame clonotypes and omits some of them. The sample has approximately 89,000 clones, around 84% seen once. Second doses at about 4 or about 12 weeks were pooled. Note on this clone: The antigen is unknown.

The CDR3 extends over 13 amino acids. Losses at the gene ends were 5 bases for V and 2 bases for J; bases not matched to a gene: 2. The V gene's germline CDR1 is SGHNT and CDR2 YENEEA. The genes are TRBV11-3 and TRBJ2-7, with TRBD1 matching 8 bases. This material consisted of peripheral blood, taken 28 days after the second AZD1222 dose. The sequence derives from an adult who received the AZD1222 COVID-19 vaccine. CDR3 sequence: CASSLDRAYEQYF. DNA for the CDR3: TGTGCCAGCAGCCTGGACAGGGCCTACGAGCAGTACTTC.